This T cell receptor beta chain emerged from a study of follicular helper T cells after annual influenza vaccination. Profiled with immunoSEQ multiplex PCR; TCRdb holds only in-frame clones, not every one. This table has approximately 5,000 clones, roughly four fifths appearing once. The time point was: 2015-2016 season, pre-vaccination. The germline V gene has CDR1 SGHRS and CDR2 YFSETQ. V lost 2 bases, J lost 4 bases, and 15 bases lay in between. The CDR3 length is 15 residues. The receptor's source is an adult who received the influenza vaccine. The chain couples TRBV5-1 to TRBJ2-5; weak D call: TRBD2 (5 bases). The material was CXCR5+ CD38- circulating T follicular helper cells from blood, obtained on the day of influenza vaccination. Noted subset: circulating Tfh, non-naive CD4+CXCR5+PD-1+ (ICOS+CD38+ or ICOS-CD38-). The CDR3 DNA is TGCGCCAGCAGCTTCAGCCCCGGGATAGGAGAGACCCAGTACTTC. The encoded protein is CASSFSPGIGETQYF.